This TCR beta chain originates from a study of blood T cell repertoires in COVID-19. Looking at the study overall: The United States, Italy and Spain were the sources of the acute and convalescent COVID-19 samples.

This clone was seen only a few times. In the original processing: Reference gene primer amplification gave estimated nucleated cell counts. Sequencing was performed with immunoSEQ multiplex PCR; in TCRdb, only in-frame clones are kept and a portion is missing. The V and J calls and clone size were taken over from that table, and D and trimming were inferred from the DNA. Of 190,000 or so clones listed, about 82% are singletons. Germline lookup yields CDR1 SQVTM and CDR2 ANQGSEA. CDR3 size: 13 residues. V lost 3 bases and J 5 bases, leaving 11 bases between the germline ends. Input material: PBMCs or T cells enriched from blood (not recorded which). This chain uses TRBV29-1 with TRBJ2-1; the D gene is possibly TRBD2 (5 bases). The receptor was isolated from a woman aged 30 to 39 who had recovered from COVID-19. CDR3 DNA sequence: TGCAGCGTTGAGGACTGGAGGAACAATGAGCAGTTCTTC. Translating it yields CSVEDWRNNEQFF.